Listed here is a single T cell receptor beta chain. Antigen unknown. The sample comes from a study of yellow fever vaccine responses in identical twins. MiXCR was run by TCRdb on the RT-PCR reads, yielding one entry per CDR3 protein. There are around 7,200 distinct CDR3 sequences in the sample; approximately 86% occur only once, and more than 0.95% lies in the top ten. Germline values: CDR1 SGHVS, CDR2 FQNEAQ. The CDR3 consists of 13 residues. The V gene lost 3 bases and the J gene lost 3 bases, with 8 bases spanning the gap. Regarding the study as a whole: Reports say the vaccine T cell response in twins looked partly convergent and partly personalized.

The receptor comes from a woman between 18 and 29 years old who received the yellow fever vaccine. The chain has TRBV7-8 and TRBJ1-1; D unresolved. Sequenced material: T cells from blood (PBMCs), unsorted or a sorted subset (not recorded which), taken before or after yellow fever vaccination (not recorded which). The CDR3 spells CASSFGRDTEAFF. DNA of the CDR3: TGTGCCAGCAGCTTCGGACGAGACACTGAAGCTTTCTTT.